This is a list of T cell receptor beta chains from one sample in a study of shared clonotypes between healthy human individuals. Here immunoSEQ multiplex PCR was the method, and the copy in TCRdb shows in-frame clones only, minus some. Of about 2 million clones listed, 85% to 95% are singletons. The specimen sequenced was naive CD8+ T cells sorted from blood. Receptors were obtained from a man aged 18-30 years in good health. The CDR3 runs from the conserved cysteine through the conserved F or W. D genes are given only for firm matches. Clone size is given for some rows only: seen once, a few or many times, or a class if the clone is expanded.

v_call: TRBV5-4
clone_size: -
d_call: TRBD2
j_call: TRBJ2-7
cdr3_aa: CASSEGLAGRLYEQYF
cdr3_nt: TGTGCCAGCAGCGAGGGACTAGCGGGAAGGCTCTACGAGCAGTACTTC

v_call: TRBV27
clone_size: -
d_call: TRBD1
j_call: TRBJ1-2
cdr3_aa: CASTPTGGAYGYTF
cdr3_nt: TGTGCCAGCACCCCCACAGGGGGCGCCTATGGCTACACCTTC

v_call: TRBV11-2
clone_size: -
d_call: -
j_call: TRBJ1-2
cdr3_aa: CASSLDGVAGYTF
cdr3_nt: TGTGCCAGCAGCTTAGATGGCGTCGCTGGCTACACCTTC

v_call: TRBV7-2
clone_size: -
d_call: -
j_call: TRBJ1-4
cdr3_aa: CASSLLEGFNEKLFF
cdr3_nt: TGTGCCAGCAGCCTCCTAGAGGGTTTCAATGAAAAACTGTTTTTT

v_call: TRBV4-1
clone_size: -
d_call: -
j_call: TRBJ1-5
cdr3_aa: CASSQELAAQPQHF
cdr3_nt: TGCGCCAGCAGCCAGGAGCTAGCGGCTCAGCCCCAGCATTTT

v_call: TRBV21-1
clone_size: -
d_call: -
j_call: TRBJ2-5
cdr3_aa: CASSNPDLVKRLAEQETQYF
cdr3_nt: TGTGCCAGCAGCAATCCTGACCTGGTCAAGAGACTAGCGGAACAAGAGACCCAGTACTTC

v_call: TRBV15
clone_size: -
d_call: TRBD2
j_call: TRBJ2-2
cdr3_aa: CATSSSRLAVNTGELFF
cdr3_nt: TGTGCCACCAGTAGCTCGAGGCTAGCGGTGAACACCGGGGAGCTGTTTTTT

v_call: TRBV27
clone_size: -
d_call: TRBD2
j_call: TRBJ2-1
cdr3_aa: CASSLGLISEQFF
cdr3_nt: TGTGCCAGCAGTTTGGGACTAATCAGTGAGCAGTTCTTC

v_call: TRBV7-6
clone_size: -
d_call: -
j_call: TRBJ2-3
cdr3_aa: CASRRSSGLSTDTQYF
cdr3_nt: TGTGCCAGCAGACGAAGTAGCGGACTTAGCACAGATACGCAGTATTTT

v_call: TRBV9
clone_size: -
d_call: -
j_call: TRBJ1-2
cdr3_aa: CASSAWTTSAHGYTF
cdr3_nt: TGTGCCAGCAGCGCTTGGACTACTTCGGCCCATGGCTACACCTTC

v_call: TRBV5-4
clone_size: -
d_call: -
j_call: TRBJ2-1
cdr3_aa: CASSFRGGGNEQFF
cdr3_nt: TGTGCCAGCAGCTTTCGTGGAGGAGGGAATGAGCAGTTCTTC

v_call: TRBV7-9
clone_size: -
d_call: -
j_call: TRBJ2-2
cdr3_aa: CASSPQGSGELFF
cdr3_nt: TGTGCCAGCAGCCCTCAGGGGTCCGGGGAGCTGTTTTTT

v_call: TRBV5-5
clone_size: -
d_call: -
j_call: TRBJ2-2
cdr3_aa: CASNALPGELFF
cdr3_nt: TGTGCCAGCAACGCGTTACCCGGGGAGCTGTTTTTT

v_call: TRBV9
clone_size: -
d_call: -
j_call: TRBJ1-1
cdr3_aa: CASSYHTDGTEAFF
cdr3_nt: TGTGCCAGCAGCTACCACACAGACGGCACTGAAGCTTTCTTT

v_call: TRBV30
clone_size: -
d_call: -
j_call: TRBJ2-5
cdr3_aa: CAGDEMETQYF
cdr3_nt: TGTGCCGGGGACGAAATGGAGACCCAGTACTTC

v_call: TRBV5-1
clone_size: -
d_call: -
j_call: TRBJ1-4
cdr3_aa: CASSLAIWAGEEDEKLFF
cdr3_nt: TGCGCCAGCAGCTTGGCAATTTGGGCAGGTGAAGAAGATGAAAAACTGTTTTTT

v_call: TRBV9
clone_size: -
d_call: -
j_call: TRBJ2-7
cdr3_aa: CASSVADSYEQYF
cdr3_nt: TGTGCCAGCAGCGTAGCCGACTCCTACGAGCAGTACTTC

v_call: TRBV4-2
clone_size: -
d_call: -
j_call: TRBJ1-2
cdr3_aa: CASSQGVADYGYTF
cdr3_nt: TGTGCCAGCAGCCAAGGGGTCGCGGACTATGGCTACACCTTC

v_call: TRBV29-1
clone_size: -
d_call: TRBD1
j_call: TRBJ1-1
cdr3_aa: CSVEKAPHCRGLGEAFF
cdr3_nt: TGCAGCGTTGAAAAAGCCCCCCATTGCAGGGGGCTTGGTGAAGCTTTCTTT

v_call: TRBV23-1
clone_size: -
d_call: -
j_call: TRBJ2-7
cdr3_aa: CASSQYGQGLFCEQYF
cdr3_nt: TGCGCCAGCAGTCAATATGGACAGGGACTATTTTGCGAGCAGTACTTC

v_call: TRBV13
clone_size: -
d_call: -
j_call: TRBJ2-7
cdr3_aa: CASSPRGVGRDEQYF
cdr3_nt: TGTGCCAGCAGCCCGAGGGGGGTCGGTAGGGACGAGCAGTACTTC

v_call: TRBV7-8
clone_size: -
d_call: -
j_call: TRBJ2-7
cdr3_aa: CASSFAGTYYEQYF
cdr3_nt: TGTGCCAGCAGCTTCGCCGGGACATACTACGAGCAGTACTTC

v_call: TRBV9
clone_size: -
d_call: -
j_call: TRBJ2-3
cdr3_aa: CASSVNVGPDTQYF
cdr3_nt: TGTGCCAGCAGCGTAAACGTAGGCCCAGATACGCAGTATTTT

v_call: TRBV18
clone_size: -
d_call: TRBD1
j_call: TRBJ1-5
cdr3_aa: CASSPPLTRTGSASNQPQHF
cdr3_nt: TGTGCCAGCTCACCACCATTGACTCGGACAGGGTCCGCTAGCAATCAGCCCCAGCATTTT

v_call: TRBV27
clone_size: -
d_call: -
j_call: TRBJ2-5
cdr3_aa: CASSLSAGQETQYF
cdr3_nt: TGTGCCAGCAGTTTATCGGCAGGCCAAGAGACCCAGTACTTC

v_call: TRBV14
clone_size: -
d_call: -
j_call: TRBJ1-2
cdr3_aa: CASSQVYEGNYGYTF
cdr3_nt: TGTGCCAGCAGCCAAGTATATGAGGGAAACTATGGCTACACCTTC

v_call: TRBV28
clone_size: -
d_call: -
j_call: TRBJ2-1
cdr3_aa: CASSHPDVAGNEQFF
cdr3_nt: TGTGCCAGCAGTCACCCGGACGTCGCGGGCAATGAGCAGTTCTTC

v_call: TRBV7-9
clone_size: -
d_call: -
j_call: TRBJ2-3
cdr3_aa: CASSFYRAGGTDTQYF
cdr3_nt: TGTGCCAGCAGCTTCTACAGGGCAGGTGGCACAGATACGCAGTATTTT

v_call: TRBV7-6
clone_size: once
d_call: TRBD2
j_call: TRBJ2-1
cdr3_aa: CASSLDLAGGLNEQFF
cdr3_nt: TGTGCCAGCAGCTTAGACCTAGCGGGAGGCCTCAATGAGCAGTTCTTC

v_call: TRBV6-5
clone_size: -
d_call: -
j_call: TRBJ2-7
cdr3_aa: CASSPRPTPAYEQYF
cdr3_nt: TGTGCCAGCAGCCCTCGGCCCACTCCCGCCTACGAGCAGTACTTC

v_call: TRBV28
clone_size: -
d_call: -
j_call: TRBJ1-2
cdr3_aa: CASRARGNYGYTF
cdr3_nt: TGTGCCAGCAGGGCCCGGGGTAACTATGGCTACACCTTC

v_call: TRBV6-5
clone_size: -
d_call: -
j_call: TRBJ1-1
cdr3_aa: CASSYLETANTEAFF
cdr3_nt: TGTGCCAGCAGTTACCTAGAGACAGCAAACACTGAAGCTTTCTTT

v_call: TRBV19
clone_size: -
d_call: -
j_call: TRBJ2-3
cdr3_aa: CASSTIFTDTQYF
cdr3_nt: TGTGCCAGTAGTACCATCTTCACAGATACGCAGTATTTT

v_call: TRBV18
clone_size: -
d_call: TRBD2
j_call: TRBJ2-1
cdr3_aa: CASSPPRTSGSSYNEQFF
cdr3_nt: TGTGCCAGCTCACCACCGCGGACTAGCGGGAGCTCCTACAATGAGCAGTTCTTC

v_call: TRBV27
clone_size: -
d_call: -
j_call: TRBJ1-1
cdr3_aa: CASSANRLWTEAFF
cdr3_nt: TGTGCCAGCAGCGCTAACAGGCTTTGGACTGAAGCTTTCTTT

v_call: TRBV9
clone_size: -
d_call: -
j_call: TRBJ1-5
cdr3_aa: CASSVDGSNQPQHF
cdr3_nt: TGTGCCAGCAGCGTTGACGGTAGCAATCAGCCCCAGCATTTT

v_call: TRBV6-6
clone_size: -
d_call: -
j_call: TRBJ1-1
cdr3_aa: CASSPTGTEAFF
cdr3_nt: TGTGCCAGCAGCCCCACAGGAACTGAAGCTTTCTTT

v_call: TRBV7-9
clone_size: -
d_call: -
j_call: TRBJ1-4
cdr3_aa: CASSPFRGGATNEKLFF
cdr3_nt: TGTGCCAGCAGCCCCTTTCGGGGAGGTGCAACTAATGAAAAACTGTTTTTT

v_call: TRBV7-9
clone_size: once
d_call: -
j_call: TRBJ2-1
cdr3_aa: CASSLTNEQFF
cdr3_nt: TGTGCCAGCAGCTTAACCAATGAGCAGTTCTTC

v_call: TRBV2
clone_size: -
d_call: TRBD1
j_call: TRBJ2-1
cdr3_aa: CASSGRGNNEQFF
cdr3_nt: TGTGCCAGCAGTGGCAGGGGGAACAATGAGCAGTTCTTC

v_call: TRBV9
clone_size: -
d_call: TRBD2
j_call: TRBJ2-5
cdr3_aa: CASSVDGRAQETQYF
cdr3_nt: TGTGCCAGCAGCGTAGACGGGAGGGCCCAAGAGACCCAGTACTTC

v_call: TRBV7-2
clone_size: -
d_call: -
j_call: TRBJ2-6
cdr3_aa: CASSLVELGGTGANVLTF
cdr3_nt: TGTGCCAGCAGCTTAGTAGAGTTGGGGGGAACTGGGGCCAACGTCCTGACTTTC

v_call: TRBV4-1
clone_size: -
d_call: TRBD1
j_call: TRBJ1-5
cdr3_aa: CASSQVGQDSNQPQHF
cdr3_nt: TGCGCCAGCAGCCAAGTGGGACAGGATAGCAATCAGCCCCAGCATTTT

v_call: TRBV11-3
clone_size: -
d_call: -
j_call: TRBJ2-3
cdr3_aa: CASSLGTVDTQYF
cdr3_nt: TGTGCCAGCAGCTTAGGGACGGTAGATACGCAGTATTTT

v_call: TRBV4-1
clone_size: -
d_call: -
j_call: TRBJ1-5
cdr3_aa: CASSPEGGSDQPQHF
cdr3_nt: TGCGCCAGCAGCCCGGAAGGAGGGTCGGATCAGCCCCAGCATTTT